This TCR beta chain emerged from a study of T-cell memory formation after mild COVID-19. At the level of the study: For the most part, TCR clusters were specific to one donor. Study results and limitations: Pre-infection memory showed some responding clones, and this suggested that cross-reactive memory joined. Clones which contracted sat mainly in CM and EM if CD4+, and in EMRA if CD8+.

The CDR3 loop spans 15 amino acids. Germline V gene lookup returns CDR1 MNHNS and CDR2 SASEGT. V lost 7 bases, J lost 3 bases, and 9 bases stayed unmatched. Sample barcodes and UMIs were carried by the TCR alpha and TCR beta cDNA libraries that 5'RACE generated with constant-segment primers. TCRdb called the 5' RACE reads again in MiXCR, with one record for every CDR3 protein. Seen here are some 290,000 distinct CDR3 sequences, around 15% observed once, and the top ten hold approximately 25%. The sample holds a few counts of this clonotype. The antigen remains undetermined. The J gene is TRBJ2-7, the V gene TRBV6-1; 10 positions match TRBD2. The TCR sequence derives from a man aged 18 to 35 who had mild COVID-19 (a few samples of this study predate the infection). Cell type and time point are not known. What was sequenced was PBMCs or a T cell subset sorted from them (not recorded which). Here the CDR3 reads CASTLASGGLYEQYF. The CDR3 nucleotides read TGTGCCAGCACTCTTGCTAGCGGGGGACTCTACGAGCAGTACTTC.